This TCR beta chain was obtained from a study of blood T cells in healthy people across ages. This CDR3 comprises 16 residues. Germline V gene lookup returns CDR1 SGHTA and CDR2 FQGNSA. The sample holds a few counts of this clonotype. The antigen remains undetermined. The authors ran a second PCR of about 6 to 11 cycles using a sample-barcoded 5' primer and a J-beta primer mix. Via MiXCR, TCRdb re-called the 5' RACE reads, giving one row per CDR3 protein. The sample includes more than 500,000 distinct CDR3 sequences, roughly 29% of them seen just once. Regarding the study as a whole: It was the long-lived donors that had more naive CD4+ cells and higher diversity than aged donors.

Around 10 milliliters of peripheral blood were drawn from each donor. The sample was blood. This receptor was obtained from a woman in her 70s in good health. The chain joins TRBV7-2 to TRBJ2-5, with TRBD2 matching over 11 bases. The J call may be wrong; the DNA end is better matched by TRBJ2-1. CDR3 loop: CASSSGSGGALNEQFF. The CDR3 DNA sequence: TGTGCCAGCAGCTCGGGTAGCGGGGGGGCCTTGAATGAGCAGTTCTTC.